Reported below is one TCR beta chain. The clone's antigen remains unknown. Base quality data are lacking; no much larger clone is found one base away. In total, approximately 690 healthy bone marrow donors made up the cohort. All cohort members were sampled while nominally healthy, although unrecorded immune exposures were likely present. The donor tested CMV seropositive and was one of the 289 seropositive cohort members. Each donor provided a peripheral blood sample, and peripheral blood mononuclear cells were used for TCR beta sequencing. The Qiagen DNeasy Blood Extraction Kit was used to extract genomic DNA from the blood cell samples. Libraries were built with the immunoSEQ multiplex PCR assay. The multiplex PCR relied on a mix of 60 forward primers for TCR Vbeta segments and 13 reverse primers for TCR Jbeta segments. A multiplex PCR assay on genomic DNA amplified the CDR3 region of rearranged TCR beta genes. Amplified TCR beta libraries were sequenced as 87-base-pair reads on the Illumina HiSeq System. Per the original workflow: A later analysis tallied roughly 80 million unique TCR beta chains across the 550 to 850 repertoires, and some 12 million of those chains were shared by two or more donors. To remove PCR and sequencing errors, raw reads were error-corrected and collapsed into unique sequences using a nearest-neighbor algorithm that merged closely related sequences. To assign V, D and J gene segments, CDR3 sequences were aligned to IMGT reference sequences. For a sequence to be retained, a match of at least six nucleotides to both a V gene segment and a J gene segment was required. Rearrangements were classified as productive when the CDR3 lacked stop codons and remained in frame with V and J, and all other rearrangements were classified as non-productive. CDR3 was defined by IMGT convention, running from the second conserved V-encoded cysteine to the conserved J-encoded phenylalanine. The earlier analysis of about 570 of the donors excluded any sequence lacking an unambiguous match to a single V gene segment. An earlier analysis of just under 600 of the donors called V segments functional above 56.7% productive rearrangements and segregating when the between-donor standard deviation exceeded 5%. To diagnose cytomegalovirus status from the catalog of TCR beta chain sequences, a statistical classification framework was built. V and J gene assignment, in a later analysis, came from comparing TCR nucleotide sequences with IMGT/GENE-DB human TR gene sequences. In a later analysis, CDR3 sequences and most-parsimonious VDJ recombination scenarios were assigned using the TCRdist pipeline. In a later analysis, every TCR beta chain was defined by the combination of its CDR3 amino acid sequence and its V-gene family, and reads without a unique V-gene family were dropped. As a way to deal with suspected cross-contamination and a sequencing artifact, a later analysis dropped approximately 570 nucleotide sequences that were highly shared and had low generation probability. In a later analysis, a clonal expansion index was calculated for each public chain from normalized within-repertoire ranks of inferred template counts. Generation probabilities in a later analysis came from a VDJ recombination model fitted to out-of-frame rearrangements, and those results were checked against IGoR. In a later analysis, TCR-TCR, TCR-HLA and TCR-CMV co-occurrence was scored with hypergeometric tests, and a repertoire-size bias correction was applied to TCR pairs. To estimate false discovery rates, a later analysis permuted the HLA or CMV assignments 20 times. In a later analysis, co-occurring TCRs were grouped using DBSCAN, with TCRdist sequence similarity added in when clustering inside HLA-allele-positive subsets. Co-occurrence clustering excluded repertoires with fewer than 30,000 or more than 120,000 public chains, plus five with anomalous nucleotide sharing. The clones in this table, taken by TCRdb from immuneACCESS, are in-frame only. Not every clone is retained; where verified, under half of the shortfall comes from an unresolved V gene, and the cause of the rest is unknown. That table is the source of V, J and clone size, and D and trimming were worked out from the DNA. Across this sample there are over 200,000 clones, with about 70% seen only once. The ten largest clones capture about 3% of the sample.

This entry is derived from a study of cytomegalovirus exposure and HLA in healthy donors listed by TCRdb under 2017. Turning to the overall study: An earlier analysis of about 530 of the donors reported 276 Gb of sequence data and 95 million to 130 million unique TCR beta sequences obtained from roughly 170 million T cells. An early release covering roughly 640 HLA-typed donors comprised approximately 290 gigabases of sequencing data and about 90 million unique TCR sequences. The genetic ancestry cluster associated with self-reported Caucasian donors included 81% of the approximately 410 genotyped donors. The study aimed to test whether cataloging public T cell receptors could reveal signatures of past pathogen exposure. The study used immunosequencing to profile the T cell repertoires of more than 650 subjects and linked those repertoires to cytomegalovirus serostatus. Along with the approximately 620-subject first cohort, a separate validation cohort of some 130 different subjects was used. To predict cytomegalovirus infection status, the study brought together high-throughput TCR immunosequencing, statistical association of individual TCRs with disease status, and machine learning. A later analysis re-analyzed previously published TCR beta repertoires from approximately 700 donors and added high-resolution HLA genotyping to study TCR occurrence patterns. The later analysis used no new phenotypic data to find candidate immune exposures, relying instead on TCR beta sequences and their occurrence across donors. An earlier analysis of some 500 of the donors used high-throughput TCR beta sequencing to judge whether each TCR beta V gene segment behaved as functional or pseudogenic. Alongside the repertoire data, information on donor age, sex, ethnicity and CMV serostatus was compiled. In a later genetic analysis, genome-wide SNP genotypes for 398 of the 666 donors were used, and that subset was treated as a discovery cohort. All discovery cohort repertoires had been generated on a single sequencing platform. Class I and class II HLA loci were covered by the typing at four-digit resolution. The number of donors typed differed by locus, with roughly 629-640 for A, B, C, DRB1 and DQB1, around 560 for DQA1, approximately 570 for DPA1, and under 490 for DPB1. Four or five DR-DQ haplotypes were handled as single units for association and clustering because linkage in the cohort was strong. On average, 235,054 unique TCR beta nucleotide sequences were sequenced per donor among about 400 genotyped donors of the cohort, with roughly 20% of those sequences being non-productive. What the study reported, not specific to this receptor: In an earlier analysis of some 640 of the donors, most TCR beta V segments were observed in productive rearrangements about 90% or about 30% of the time, broadly matching IMGT annotations. Specific HLA alleles were associated with 15,000 to 20,000 TCR beta sequences at a false discovery rate of 0.05 in a later analysis. The authors suggested that the approach could potentially be extended to other disease states and immunological phenotypes. This cohort had only TCR beta chains sequenced, and the lack of alpha or paired-chain data limited which features could be detected. A further reported finding was that TCR beta sequences accurately predicted the HLA-A and HLA-B alleles for most subjects in the first cohort. A later analysis found that most CMV-associated TCR beta chains appeared HLA-restricted, with HLA associations seemingly driven largely by CMV exposure. In a later genetic analysis, a missense DCLRE1C variant was associated with V-gene and J-gene trimming of TCR beta chains, and the association was replicated in an independent cohort. The only immune exposure information available for the cohort was CMV serostatus. Cytomegalovirus status was reported to be diagnosed by the classifier with high specificity and sensitivity in both the original and validation cohorts. Roughly uniform sequencing depth across donors was assumed in presence/absence analyses, although this assumption may not hold. Linkage disequilibrium might explain the correlated functional status among segregating V segments, but an unknown experimental factor could not be ruled out. A cluster of highly shared sequence variants was judged likely to be a technical artifact of the sequencing pipeline. Across donors, most TCR sequences were observed very rarely, whereas some public TCRs were present in many individuals. The 87-base-pair reads could not distinguish some IMGT-functional V segments, including TRBV6-2 and TRBV6-3, so those segments were excluded. A total of about 150 TCR beta chains were listed by the study as associated with cytomegalovirus. In vitro tests confirmed that a few of the cytomegalovirus-associated TCR beta chains recognize cytomegalovirus antigens. A later genetic analysis reported fewer N-insertions in productive TCRs among donors in an Asian-associated ancestry cluster than the roughly 650-donor mean. Because HLA typing was unavailable for some donors at each locus, only the typed subset was used in association tests. A later analysis found that HLA-associated TCR beta chains were more clonally expanded and had lower generation probabilities than equally common non-associated chains. Approximately 16 rarely observed V segments, including chromosome 9 orphons, were excluded from the earlier analysis of several hundred of the donors because counts were too low. A later analysis reported that several top co-occurrence clusters appeared linked to parvovirus B19, influenza, CMV and Epstein-Barr virus. Assigning TCR associations to individual alleles was difficult when HLA alleles, especially DR and DQ, strongly co-occurred. A later analysis found that TCR association rates varied across HLA loci, with DRB1 alleles showing the most associated TCRs and HLA-C alleles the fewest.

The CDR3 spans 12 residues, from the cysteine through the phenylalanine. The only DNA kept is the CDR3, 36 bases in frame from the first base. As encoded in the germline V gene, CDR1 is SGHVS while CDR2 is FQNEAQ. V is cut by 9 bases and J by 4 bases, and the space between the germline ends is 9 bases. Sequencing was done on a sample of PBMCs. The receptor's source is a man in his forties in good health and CMV-seropositive. The chain links TRBV7-8 with TRBJ2-2, with the D gene uncertain. Here the CDR3 is given as CASGWATGELFF. The bases are TGTGCCAGTGGGTGGGCCACCGGGGAGCTGTTTTTT.